This is a list of T cell receptor beta chains from one sample in a study of control samples from healthy donors and cancer patients. Sequencing was performed with immunoSEQ multiplex PCR; in TCRdb, only in-frame clones are kept and a portion is missing. In the table there are about 130,000 clones, over 80% of which are singletons. The specimen sequenced was PBMCs. These receptors came from a man of 80 years or more with head and neck cancer. Each CDR3 is given with its conserved first and last residue. The order of the fields is V gene, J gene, D gene, clone size, CDR3 DNA, CDR3 protein. The D gene is left open where the match is weak. A row's size may be missing; if present it is once, few, many or a size class.

>TRBV5-4|TRBJ1-2|TRBD1|-
TGTGCCAGCAGCCCGTGGACAGGGGTCAGTTTATATGGCTACACCTTC
CASSPWTGVSLYGYTF
>TRBV4-3|TRBJ1-1|TRBD1|-
TGCGCCAGCAGCCAAGATTCCAACAGGGGAACTGAAGCTTTCTTT
CASSQDSNRGTEAFF
>TRBV5-5|TRBJ1-1|TRBD1|-
TGTGCCAGCAGCGCTAGGGACAGCATGAACACTGAAGCTTTCTTT
CASSARDSMNTEAFF
>TRBV27|TRBJ2-7|TRBD1|-
TGTGCCAGCAGCACCCCTACCGGGACAGGGACCTACGAGCAGTACTTC
CASSTPTGTGTYEQYF
>TRBV6-5|TRBJ2-2|TRBD1|-
TGTGCCAGCAGTCACGAGACAGGGGGCACCGGGGAGCTGTTTTTT
CASSHETGGTGELFF
>TRBV5-1|TRBJ2-5|-|-
TGCGCCAGCAGCCCGGCCCTAAGGGAGACCCAGTACTTC
CASSPALRETQYF
>TRBV15|TRBJ2-7|-|-
TGTGCCACCAGAGATGGAGGGCAAGGCTACGAGCAGTACTTC
CATRDGGQGYEQYF
>TRBV7-9|TRBJ1-5|-|-
TGTGCCAGCAGCTTAGAGAGCTATCAGCCCCAGCATTTT
CASSLESYQPQHF
>TRBV6-5|TRBJ1-4|-|-
TGTGCCGCGGGAACCGGCGAAAAACTGTTTTTT
CAAGTGEKLFF
>TRBV5-5|TRBJ1-2|TRBD1|-
TGTGCCAGCAGCTTGCGGGACAGGTCCAGCTATGGCTACACCTTC
CASSLRDRSSYGYTF
>TRBV9|TRBJ1-1|-|-
TGTGCCAGCAGCGTAGTTGGGGGGGCTAGGACTGAAGCTTTCTTT
CASSVVGGARTEAFF
>TRBV28|TRBJ1-5|-|-
TGTGCCAGCAGTTTCGGCCGGACCTGGGGGAATCAGCCCCAGCATTTT
CASSFGRTWGNQPQHF
>TRBV19|TRBJ2-5|TRBD1|-
TGTGCCAGTAGTACACAGGGGTACCAAGAGACCCAGTACTTC
CASSTQGYQETQYF
>TRBV2|TRBJ1-3|-|-
TGTGCCAGCAGTTCCGGAGGGCCTGGAAACACCATATATTTT
CASSSGGPGNTIYF
>TRBV9|TRBJ1-3|-|-
TGTGCCAGCAGCGTGTGGGACGGAAACACCATATATTTT
CASSVWDGNTIYF
>TRBV30|TRBJ1-2|-|once
TGTGCCTGCGGACAGCTACTCTATGGCTACACCTTC
CACGQLLYGYTF
>TRBV6-1|TRBJ1-2|TRBD1|-
TGTGCCAGCAGTGAGGGACAGGTTAACTATGGCTACACCTTC
CASSEGQVNYGYTF
>TRBV9|TRBJ1-1|-|once
TGTGCCAGCAGCGTAGGGGTAGAGTACACTGAAGCTTTCTTT
CASSVGVEYTEAFF
>TRBV19|TRBJ1-4|TRBD1|once
TGTGCCAGTAGGGACCGGGACAGTTATGAAAAACTGTTTTTT
CASRDRDSYEKLFF
>TRBV18|TRBJ2-5|-|-
TGTGCCAGCTCACCAGGGACCACGTGGCAAGAGACCCAGTACTTC
CASSPGTTWQETQYF
>TRBV4-2|TRBJ2-1|-|once
TGTGCCAGCAGCCGGACCCGGCCCCGGGGTGAGCAGTTCTTC
CASSRTRPRGEQFF
>TRBV27|TRBJ1-3|-|once
TGTGCCAGCAGTTCGGCCAGGGAAGGAAACACCATATATTTT
CASSSAREGNTIYF